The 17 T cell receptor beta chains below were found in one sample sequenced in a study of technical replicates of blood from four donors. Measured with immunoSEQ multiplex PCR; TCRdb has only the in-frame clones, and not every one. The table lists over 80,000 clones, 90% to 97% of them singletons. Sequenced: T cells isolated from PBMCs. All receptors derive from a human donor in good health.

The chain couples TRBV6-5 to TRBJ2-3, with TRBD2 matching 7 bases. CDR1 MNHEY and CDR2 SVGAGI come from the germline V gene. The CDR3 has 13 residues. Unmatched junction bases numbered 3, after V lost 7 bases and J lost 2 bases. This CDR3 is CASKLAHTDTQYF. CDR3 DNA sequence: TGTGCCAGCAAACTAGCGCACACAGATACGCAGTATTTT.

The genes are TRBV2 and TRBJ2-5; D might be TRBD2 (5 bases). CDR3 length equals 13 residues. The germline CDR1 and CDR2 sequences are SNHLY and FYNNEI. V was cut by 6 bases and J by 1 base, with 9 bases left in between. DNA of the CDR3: TGTGCCAGCAGACTGGACTTCCAAGAGACCCAGTACTTC. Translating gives CASRLDFQETQYF. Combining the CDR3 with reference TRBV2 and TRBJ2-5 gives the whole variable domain EPEVTQTPSHQVTQMGQEVILRCVPISNHLYFYWYRQILGQKVEFLVSFYNNEISEKSEIFDDQFSVERPDGSNFTLKIRSTKLEDSAMYFCASRLDFQETQYFGPGTRLLVL.

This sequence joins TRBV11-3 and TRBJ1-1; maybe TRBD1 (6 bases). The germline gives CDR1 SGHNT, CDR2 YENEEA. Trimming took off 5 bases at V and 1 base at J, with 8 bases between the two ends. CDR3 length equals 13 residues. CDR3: CASSEQGNTEAFF. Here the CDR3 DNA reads TGTGCCAGCAGCGAACAGGGGAACACTGAAGCTTTCTTT.

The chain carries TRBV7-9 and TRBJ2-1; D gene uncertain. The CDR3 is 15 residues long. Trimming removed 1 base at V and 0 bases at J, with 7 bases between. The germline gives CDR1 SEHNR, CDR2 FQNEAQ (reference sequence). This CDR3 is CASSLVGLSYNEQFF. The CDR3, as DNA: TGTGCCAGCAGCTTAGTTGGGCTCTCCTACAATGAGCAGTTCTTC. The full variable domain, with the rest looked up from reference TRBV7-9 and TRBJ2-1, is DTGVSQNPRHKITKRGQNVTFRCDPISEHNRLYWYRQTLGQGPEFLTYFQNEAQLEKSRLLSDRFSAERPKGSFSTLEIQRTEQGDSAMYLCASSLVGLSYNEQFFGPGTRLTVL.

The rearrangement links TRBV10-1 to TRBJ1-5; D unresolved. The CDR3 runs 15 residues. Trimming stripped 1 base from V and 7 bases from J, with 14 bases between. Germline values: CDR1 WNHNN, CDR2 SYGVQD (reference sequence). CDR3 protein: CASSEFEGLGQPQHF. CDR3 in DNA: TGCGCCAGCAGTGAGTTCGAGGGCTTGGGACAGCCCCAGCATTTT.

The CDR3 reads CASSYSGGPVNQPQHF. CDR3 sequence (DNA): TGTGCCAGCAGTTACTCGGGGGGTCCGGTTAATCAGCCCCAGCATTTT. The gene calls are TRBV6-5 and TRBJ1-5; D perhaps matches TRBD1 (5 bases). The V gene's germline CDR1 is MNHEY and CDR2 SVGAGI. The CDR3 contains 16 residues. V shed 0 bases and J shed 4 bases, with 13 bases lying between them.

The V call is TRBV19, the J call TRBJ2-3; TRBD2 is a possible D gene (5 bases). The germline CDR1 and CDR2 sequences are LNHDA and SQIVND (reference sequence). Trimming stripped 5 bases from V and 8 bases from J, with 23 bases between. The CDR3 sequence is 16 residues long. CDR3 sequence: CASSLSPGLASGTQYF. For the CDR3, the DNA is TGTGCCAGTAGTCTAAGTCCGGGGTTGGCGTCGGGTACGCAGTATTTT.

The DNA for the CDR3 is TGTGCCAGCAGGGACAGTGATGTCTACGAGCAGTACTTC. This codes for CASRDSDVYEQYF. The rearrangement links TRBV28 to TRBJ2-7; D may be TRBD1 (6 bases). V lost 6 bases and J lost 3, with 12 bases in between. The CDR3 length is 13 residues. CDR1 is MDHEN, CDR2 SYDVKM, per germline.

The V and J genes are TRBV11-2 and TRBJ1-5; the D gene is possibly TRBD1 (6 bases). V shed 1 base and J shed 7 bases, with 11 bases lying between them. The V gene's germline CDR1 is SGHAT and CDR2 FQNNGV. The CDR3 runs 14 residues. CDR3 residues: CASSLAGAGQPQHF. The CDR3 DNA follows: TGTGCCAGCAGCTTAGCAGGGGCAGGGCAGCCCCAGCATTTT.

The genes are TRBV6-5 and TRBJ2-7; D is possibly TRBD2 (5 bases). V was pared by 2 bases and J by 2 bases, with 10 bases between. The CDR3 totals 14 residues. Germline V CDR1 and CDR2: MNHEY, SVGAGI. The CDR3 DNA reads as TGTGCCAGCAGTTACGGACTCTTTACCTACGAGCAGTACTTC. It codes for CASSYGLFTYEQYF.

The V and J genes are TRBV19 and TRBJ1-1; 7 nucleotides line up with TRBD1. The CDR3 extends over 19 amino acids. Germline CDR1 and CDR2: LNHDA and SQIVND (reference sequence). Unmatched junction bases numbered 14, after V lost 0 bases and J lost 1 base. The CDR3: CASSIDLGAEQGWNTEAFF. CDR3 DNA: TGTGCCAGTAGTATAGATCTAGGTGCGGAACAGGGGTGGAACACTGAAGCTTTCTTT.

This chain's CDR3 is CASRDRAGDEQFF. In nucleotides, the CDR3 is TGTGCCAGCAGGGATCGAGCGGGAGATGAGCAGTTCTTC. This sequence joins TRBV9 and TRBJ2-1, with 8 bases fitting TRBD2. Per germline, CDR1 SGDLS and CDR2 YYNGEE. CDR3 length equals 13 residues. Trimming removed 5 bases from V and 8 bases from J; junction bases left unmatched: 6.

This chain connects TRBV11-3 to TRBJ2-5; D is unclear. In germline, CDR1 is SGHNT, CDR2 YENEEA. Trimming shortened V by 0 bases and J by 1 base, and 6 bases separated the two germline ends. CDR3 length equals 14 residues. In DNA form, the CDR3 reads TGTGCCAGCAGCTTAGAAGCCTTCCAAGAGACCCAGTACTTC. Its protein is CASSLEAFQETQYF.

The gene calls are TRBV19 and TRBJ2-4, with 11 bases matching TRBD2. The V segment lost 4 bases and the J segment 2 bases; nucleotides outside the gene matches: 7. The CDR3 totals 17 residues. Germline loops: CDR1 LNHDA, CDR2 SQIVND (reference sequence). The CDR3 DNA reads TGTGCCAGTAGTAGGCTAGCGGGAGGTGGGTCCAAAAACATTCAGTACTTC. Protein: CASSRLAGGGSKNIQYF.

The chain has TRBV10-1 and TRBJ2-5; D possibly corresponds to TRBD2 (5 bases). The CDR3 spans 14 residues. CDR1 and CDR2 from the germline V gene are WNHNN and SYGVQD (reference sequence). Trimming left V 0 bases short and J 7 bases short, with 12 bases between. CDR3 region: CASSESRVGGTQYF. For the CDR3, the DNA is TGCGCCAGCAGTGAGTCGAGGGTCGGAGGGACCCAGTACTTC.

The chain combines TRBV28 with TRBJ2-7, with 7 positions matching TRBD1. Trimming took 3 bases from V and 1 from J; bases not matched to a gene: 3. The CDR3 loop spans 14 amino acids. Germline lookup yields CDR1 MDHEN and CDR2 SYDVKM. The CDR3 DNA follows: TGTGCCAGCAGTTTCGGCAGGGGGTCCTACGAGCAGTACTTC. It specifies CASSFGRGSYEQYF. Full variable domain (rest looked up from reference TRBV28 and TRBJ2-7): DVKVTQSSRYLVKRTGEKVFLECVQDMDHENMFWYRQDPGLGLRLIYFSYDVKMKEKGDIPEGYSVSREKKERFSLILESASTNQTSMYLCASSFGRGSYEQYFGPGTRLTVT.

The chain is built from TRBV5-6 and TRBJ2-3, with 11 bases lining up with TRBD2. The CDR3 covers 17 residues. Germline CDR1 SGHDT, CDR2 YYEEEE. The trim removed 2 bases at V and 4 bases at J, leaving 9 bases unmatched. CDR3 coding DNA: TGTGCCAGCAGCTTATTAGCGGGAGGGCCTAGCGCAGATACGCAGTATTTT. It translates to CASSLLAGGPSADTQYF.